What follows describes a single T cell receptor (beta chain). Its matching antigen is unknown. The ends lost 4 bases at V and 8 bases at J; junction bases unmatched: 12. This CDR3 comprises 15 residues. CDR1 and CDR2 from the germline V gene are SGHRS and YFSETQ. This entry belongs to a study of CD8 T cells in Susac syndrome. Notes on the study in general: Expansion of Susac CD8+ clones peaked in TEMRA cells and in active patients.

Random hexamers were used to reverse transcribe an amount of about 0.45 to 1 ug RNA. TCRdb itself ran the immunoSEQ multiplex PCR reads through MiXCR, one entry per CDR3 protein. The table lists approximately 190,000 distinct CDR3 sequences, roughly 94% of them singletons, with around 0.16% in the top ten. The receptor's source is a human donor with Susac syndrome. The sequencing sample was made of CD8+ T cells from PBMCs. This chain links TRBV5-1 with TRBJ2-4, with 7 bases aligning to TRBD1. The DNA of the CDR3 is TGCGCCAGCAGCCTCCAGTTCAACACAGGGGACATTCAGTACTTC. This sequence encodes CASSLQFNTGDIQYF.